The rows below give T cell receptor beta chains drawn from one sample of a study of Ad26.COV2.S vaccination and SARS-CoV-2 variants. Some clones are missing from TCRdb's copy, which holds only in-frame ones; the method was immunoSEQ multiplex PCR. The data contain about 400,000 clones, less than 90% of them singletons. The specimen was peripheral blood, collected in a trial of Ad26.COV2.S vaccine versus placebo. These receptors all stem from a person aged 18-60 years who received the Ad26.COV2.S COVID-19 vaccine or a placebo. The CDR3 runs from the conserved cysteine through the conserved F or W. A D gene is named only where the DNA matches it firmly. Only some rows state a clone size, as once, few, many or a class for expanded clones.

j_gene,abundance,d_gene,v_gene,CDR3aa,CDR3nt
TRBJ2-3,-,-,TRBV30,CAWSVGSTDTQYF,TGTGCCTGGAGTGTAGGCAGCACAGATACGCAGTATTTT
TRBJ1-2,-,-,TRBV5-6,CASSLLGNGYTF,TGTGCCAGCAGCTTGTTAGGGAATGGCTACACCTTC
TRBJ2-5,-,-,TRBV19,CASSLGTGETQYF,TGTGCCAGTAGTCTAGGGACCGGAGAGACCCAGTACTTC
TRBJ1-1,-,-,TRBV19,CASIGPEGGTEAFF,TGTGCCAGTATAGGGCCAGAGGGAGGCACTGAAGCTTTCTTT
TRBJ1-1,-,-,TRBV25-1,CASRRGAGAEAFF,TGTGCCAGCAGGCGGGGTGCGGGGGCTGAAGCTTTCTTT
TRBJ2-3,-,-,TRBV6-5,CASSLGGRAADTQYF,TGTGCCAGCAGTTTGGGTGGAAGGGCCGCAGATACGCAGTATTTT
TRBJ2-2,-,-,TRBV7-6,CASSLSPLVGGELFF,TGTGCCAGCAGCTTAAGCCCCTTAGTAGGCGGGGAGCTGTTTTTT
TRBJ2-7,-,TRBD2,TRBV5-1,CASSLATSGRDEQYF,TGCGCCAGCAGCTTGGCCACTAGCGGGCGCGACGAGCAGTACTTC
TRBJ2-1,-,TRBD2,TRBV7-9,CASSYPAGGLNEQFF,TGTGCCAGCAGCTATCCTGCGGGGGGGCTCAATGAGCAGTTCTTC
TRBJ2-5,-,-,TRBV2,CASSESGNQETQYF,TGTGCCAGCAGTGAATCTGGAAACCAAGAGACCCAGTACTTC
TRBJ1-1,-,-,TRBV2,CASGTYSNTEAFF,TGTGCCAGCGGGACCTATTCAAACACTGAAGCTTTCTTT
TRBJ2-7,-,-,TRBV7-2,CASSLAREEGQYF,TGTGCCAGCAGCTTAGCCCGGGAAGAAGGGCAGTACTTC
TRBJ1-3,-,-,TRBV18,CASSPNLGLSGNTIYF,TGTGCCAGCTCACCAAATCTGGGGTTGAGTGGAAACACCATATATTTT
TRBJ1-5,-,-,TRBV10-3,CAISEQGPNQPQHF,TGTGCCATCAGCGAACAGGGTCCCAATCAGCCCCAGCATTTT
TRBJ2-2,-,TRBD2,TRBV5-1,CASSWVGTSTLGELFF,TGCGCCAGCAGCTGGGTCGGGACTAGTACTCTCGGGGAGCTGTTTTTT
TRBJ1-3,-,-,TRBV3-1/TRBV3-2,CASSRSSTGFSGNTIYF,TGTGCCAGCAGCCGATCCTCGACAGGTTTTTCTGGAAACACCATATATTTT
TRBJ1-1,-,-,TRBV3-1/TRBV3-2,CASSRTSRGLNTEAFF,TGTGCCAGCAGCCGTACCTCTCGGGGGCTGAACACTGAAGCTTTCTTT
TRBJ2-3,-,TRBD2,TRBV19,CASSILAGGRTDTQYF,TGTGCCAGTAGTATCCTAGCGGGGGGGCGAACAGATACGCAGTATTTT
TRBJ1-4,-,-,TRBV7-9,CASSLGAGRSNEKLFF,TGTGCCAGCAGCTTAGGGGCGGGACGGAGTAATGAAAAACTGTTTTTT
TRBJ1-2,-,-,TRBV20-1,CSATTGWGYTF,TGCAGTGCTACTACAGGGTGGGGCTACACCTTC
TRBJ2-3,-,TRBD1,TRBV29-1,CSVRDRRGTDTQYF,TGCAGCGTTAGGGACAGGAGGGGGACAGATACGCAGTATTTT
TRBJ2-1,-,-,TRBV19,CASIGFTANEQFF,TGTGCCAGTATTGGGTTTACAGCCAATGAGCAGTTCTTC
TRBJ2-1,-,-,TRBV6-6,CASSYSASVNEQFF,TGTGCCAGCAGTTACTCGGCGTCGGTCAATGAGCAGTTCTTC
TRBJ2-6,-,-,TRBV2,CASAPGTYSTGANVLTF,TGTGCCAGCGCCCCCGGGACATACAGTACTGGGGCCAACGTCCTGACTTTC
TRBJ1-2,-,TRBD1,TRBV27,CASSPLTGTVNYGYTF,TGTGCCAGCAGTCCGCTCACCGGGACAGTTAACTATGGCTACACCTTC
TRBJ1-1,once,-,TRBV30,CAWSHLSYNTEAFF,TGTGCCTGGAGCCACCTCTCTTATAACACTGAAGCTTTCTTT
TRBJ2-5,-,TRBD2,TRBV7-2,CASSFRLAGGFSQETQYF,TGTGCCAGCAGCTTTCGACTAGCGGGGGGTTTCTCCCAAGAGACCCAGTACTTC
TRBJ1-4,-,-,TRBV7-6,CASTSYGGFGEKLFF,TGTGCCAGCACCTCTTACGGGGGATTTGGCGAAAAACTGTTTTTT
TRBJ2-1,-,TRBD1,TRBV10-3,CAIRPDRGSYNEQFF,TGTGCCATCAGACCGGACAGGGGATCCTACAATGAGCAGTTCTTC
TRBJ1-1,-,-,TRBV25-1,CASSESWTENTEAFF,TGTGCCAGCAGTGAATCATGGACAGAGAACACTGAAGCTTTCTTT
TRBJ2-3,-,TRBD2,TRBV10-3,CAIRGTSGVSDTQYF,TGTGCCATCAGGGGGACTAGCGGGGTCTCAGATACGCAGTATTTT
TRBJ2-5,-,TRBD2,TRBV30,CAWSHPGGGETQYF,TGTGCCTGGAGCCACCCGGGGGGGGGTGAGACCCAGTACTTC
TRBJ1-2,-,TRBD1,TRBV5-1,CASSFRTGASTQGYTF,TGCGCCAGCAGCTTCCGGACAGGGGCATCTACACAAGGCTACACCTTC
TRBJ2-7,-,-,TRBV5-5,CASSSPGRTYEQYF,TGTGCCAGCAGCTCTCCGGGACGGACTTACGAGCAGTACTTC
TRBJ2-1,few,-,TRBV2,CASSVDTQLYNEQFF,TGTGCCAGCAGTGTAGACACTCAACTCTACAATGAGCAGTTCTTC
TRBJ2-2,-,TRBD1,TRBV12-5,CASGLRTGVGTGELFF,TGTGCTAGTGGTTTGAGAACAGGGGTAGGCACCGGGGAGCTGTTTTTT
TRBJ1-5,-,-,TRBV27,CASKIKGWESNQPQHF,TGTGCCAGCAAGATTAAGGGGTGGGAGTCGAATCAGCCCCAGCATTTT
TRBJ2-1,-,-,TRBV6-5,CASSYSGLGLHNEQFF,TGTGCCAGCAGTTACTCGGGGTTGGGTCTCCACAATGAGCAGTTCTTC
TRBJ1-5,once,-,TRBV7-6,CASSLGTFSNQPQHF,TGTGCCAGCAGCTTAGGGACCTTTAGCAATCAGCCCCAGCATTTT
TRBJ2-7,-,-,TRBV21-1,CASSKGWGWEQYF,TGTGCCAGCAGCAAAGGGTGGGGTTGGGAGCAGTACTTC
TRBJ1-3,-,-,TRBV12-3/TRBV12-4,CASSLAGGNTIYF,TGTGCCAGCAGTTTAGCAGGGGGAAACACCATATATTTT
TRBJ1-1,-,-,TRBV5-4,CASSFGSVMNTEAFF,TGTGCCAGCAGCTTCGGGTCCGTCATGAACACTGAAGCTTTCTTT
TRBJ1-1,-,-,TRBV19,CASSIKGRDREAFF,TGTGCCAGTAGTATTAAGGGGAGAGACAGGGAAGCTTTCTTT
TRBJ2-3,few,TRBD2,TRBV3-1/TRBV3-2,CASSLTSGGSTDTQYF,TGTGCCAGCAGCCTTACTAGCGGCGGGAGCACAGATACGCAGTATTTT
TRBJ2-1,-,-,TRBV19,CASMEGNEQFF,TGTGCCAGTATGGAGGGTAATGAGCAGTTCTTC